The clone carrying this T cell receptor (beta chain) came up many times. This sample's time point: sample taken at primary tumor resection. Unsorted whole RNA from tumor, nontumor lung or frozen PBMC underwent sequencing. TCRdb re-called the 5' RACE reads through MiXCR, storing one row per CDR3 protein. This table holds more than 35,000 distinct CDR3 sequences, around 5.5% found once. This specimen comes from a study of spatial heterogeneity in lung cancer. This receptor was taken from a female donor with early-stage non-small cell lung cancer. This sample comprised PBMCs, obtained at surgery.

The CDR3 nucleotides are TGTGCCAGCAGCTTAGGACAGGGGACCCCCACAGATACGCAGTATTTT. Translating gives CASSLGQGTPTDTQYF. The chain uses TRBV7-3 and TRBJ2-3; 9 bases agree with TRBD1. J gave up 2 bases and V 2 bases, and 5 bases lay outside the gene matches. This CDR3 is built from 16 residues. CDR1 and CDR2 from the germline V gene are SGHTA and FQGTGA.